Listed below are T cell receptor beta chains from one sample, sequenced in a study of blood T cell repertoires in COVID-19. The assay was immunoSEQ multiplex PCR, and TCRdb's table has in-frame clones only and misses some. This table holds some 150,000 clones, around 89% found once. Material for sequencing was peripheral blood. Every receptor here comes from a man aged 55 to 70 with active or convalescent COVID-19. Each CDR3 is given with its conserved first and last residue. A D gene is named only where the DNA matches it firmly. Clone sizes are given selectively: once, few, many, or a class where the clone is expanded.

cdr3_aa cdr3_nt clone_size d_call j_call v_call
CASSLRRQGNSPLHF TGTGCCAGCAGTCTAAGGCGGCAGGGTAATTCACCCCTCCACTTT . . TRBJ1-6 TRBV2
CASSVQATTNEKLFF TGTGCCAGCAGCGTTCAGGCCACAACTAATGAAAAACTGTTTTTT . . TRBJ1-4 TRBV9
CASIPSVGQYYEQYF TGTGCCAGCATTCCGAGTGTCGGACAGTACTACGAGCAGTACTTC . . TRBJ2-7 TRBV6-5
CASSPLGLSYEQYF TGTGCCAGCTCACCCTTGGGGCTCTCCTACGAGCAGTACTTC few . TRBJ2-7 TRBV18
CASSLLAGETDTQYF TGTGCCAGCAGCTTATTAGCGGGAGAAACAGATACGCAGTATTTT . TRBD2 TRBJ2-3 TRBV7-3
CSARGLAGGPNEQFF TGCAGCGCGAGAGGACTAGCGGGGGGGCCCAATGAGCAGTTCTTC . TRBD2 TRBJ2-1 TRBV29-1
CAIGTDRVDEQYF TGTGCCATCGGGACAGACAGAGTGGACGAGCAGTACTTC . TRBD1 TRBJ2-7 TRBV10-3
CASSSPQQPQHF TGTGCCAGCAGTTCACCTCAGCAGCCCCAGCATTTT . . TRBJ1-5 TRBV12-3/TRBV12-4
CASSLGTTMEQFF TGTGCCAGCTCCCTCGGGACAACAATGGAGCAGTTCTTC . . TRBJ2-1 TRBV3-1/TRBV3-2
CATTSGGQDTQYF TGTGCCACTACTAGCGGGGGGCAAGATACGCAGTATTTT . TRBD2 TRBJ2-3 TRBV10-3
CASSLGTAYNEQFF TGTGCCAGCAGCTTAGGGACAGCCTACAATGAGCAGTTCTTC . . TRBJ2-1 TRBV11-2
CASSLGGSGTVVYGYTF TGTGCCAGCAGTTTGGGGGGTTCGGGGACCGTTGTCTATGGCTACACCTTC . . TRBJ1-2 TRBV28
CASSGSMKNIQYF TGTGCCAGCTCCGGTTCCATGAAAAACATTCAGTACTTC . . TRBJ2-4 TRBV6-5
CASSQPGQGGGNTIYF TGTGCCAGCAGTCAGCCGGGACAGGGAGGTGGAAACACCATATATTTT . TRBD1 TRBJ1-3 TRBV2
CASSLGQGADEQFF TGTGCCAGCAGCTTGGGACAGGGGGCTGATGAGCAGTTCTTC once TRBD1 TRBJ2-1 TRBV5-4
CATSRERRGPVDEQYF TGTGCCACCAGCAGAGAACGGCGGGGCCCCGTGGATGAGCAGTACTTC once . TRBJ2-7 TRBV15
CASSLSPGQLTEAFF TGTGCCAGCAGTTTATCCCCCGGACAGCTCACTGAAGCTTTCTTT . . TRBJ1-1 TRBV27
CASSLLASSGEQYF TGTGCCAGCAGCTTACTAGCATCATCGGGCGAGCAGTACTTC . . TRBJ2-7 TRBV7-2
CASLQTRGTGELFF TGTGCCAGCCTGCAAACCCGGGGGACCGGGGAGCTGTTTTTT few . TRBJ2-2 TRBV7-2
CASSSFPGTSNDEQFF TGTGCCAGCAGCAGTTTCCCCGGGACTAGCAACGATGAGCAGTTCTTC . TRBD2 TRBJ2-1 TRBV7-2
CATRGTGSNQPQHF TGTGCCACCCGGGGGACAGGGAGCAATCAGCCCCAGCATTTT . TRBD1 TRBJ1-5 TRBV24-1
CASSTGLAGGRYNEQFF TGCGCCAGCAGCACGGGACTAGCGGGAGGTCGATACAATGAGCAGTTCTTC . TRBD2 TRBJ2-1 TRBV5-1
CATKGQPRDYGYTF TGTGCCACCAAAGGACAACCTCGGGACTATGGCTACACCTTC . . TRBJ1-2 TRBV28
CASRGGLPRNEQFF TGTGCCAGTAGGGGGGGTCTTCCGAGGAATGAGCAGTTCTTC . . TRBJ2-1 TRBV19
CASSPLGLATQYF TGTGCCAGCAGCCCACTGGGACTAGCTACGCAGTATTTT . TRBD2 TRBJ2-3 TRBV7-9
CASSYLGGAMDTQYF TGTGCCAGCAGCTATCTAGGGGGGGCGATGGATACGCAGTATTTT . . TRBJ2-3 TRBV9
CASSVGGRGNNSPLHF TGTGCCAGCAGCGTAGGGGGGAGGGGTAATAATTCACCCCTCCACTTT once . TRBJ1-6 TRBV5-4
CASTGGVSPLHF TGTGCCTCAACGGGGGGCGTTTCACCCCTCCACTTT . . TRBJ1-6 TRBV30
CASSFKPPAGYTF TGTGCCAGCAGTTTCAAGCCCCCCGCGGGCTACACCTTC . . TRBJ1-2 TRBV12-3/TRBV12-4
CASSQDSVGHQQLATNEKLFF TGTGCCAGCAGCCAAGATAGCGTGGGACACCAACAATTAGCTACTAATGAAAAACTGTTTTTT . . TRBJ1-4 TRBV4-2
CATRTHTLADTQYF TGTGCCACGCGGACACACACCCTGGCAGATACGCAGTATTTT few . TRBJ2-3 TRBV5-5
CATSDPGQNTGELFF TGTGCCACCAGTGACCCTGGACAAAACACCGGGGAGCTGTTTTTT . . TRBJ2-2 TRBV24-1
CASSGRQGTYEQYF TGTGCCAGCTCAGGTAGACAGGGAACCTACGAGCAGTACTTC . TRBD1 TRBJ2-7 TRBV18
CASSFSPSRRTDTQYF TGTGCCAGCAGTTTTTCCCCTAGCCGACGCACAGATACGCAGTATTTT . . TRBJ2-3 TRBV6-2/TRBV6-3
CASSILAGGILSYNEQFF TGTGCCAGTAGTATACTAGCGGGGGGGATACTATCCTACAATGAGCAGTTCTTC few TRBD2 TRBJ2-1 TRBV19
CASSLKDSSYEQYF TGTGCCAGCAGTCTTAAGGACAGTTCCTACGAGCAGTACTTC . . TRBJ2-7 TRBV27
CASSLPDMNTEAFF TGTGCCAGCAGTTTACCAGACATGAACACTGAAGCTTTCTTT . . TRBJ1-1 TRBV28
CASSIRGYASSYNEQFF TGTGCCAGCAGCATCAGGGGTTACGCGAGCTCCTACAATGAGCAGTTCTTC . . TRBJ2-1 TRBV6-2/TRBV6-3
CASSPRAGVTDTQYF TGTGCCAGCAGCCCCCGAGCGGGAGTAACAGATACGCAGTATTTT once TRBD2 TRBJ2-3 TRBV5-6
CASSVGDSGSREQFF TGTGCCAGCAGCGTGGGGGATAGCGGGAGCCGGGAGCAGTTCTTC . TRBD2 TRBJ2-1 TRBV9
CASSPWTEGPRYF TGTGCCAGCAGCCCATGGACAGAAGGGCCCCGGTACTTC few . TRBJ2-5 TRBV7-9
CASSDTGLAGEQYF TGTGCCAGTAGTGATACCGGACTAGCGGGAGAGCAGTACTTC . TRBD2 TRBJ2-7 TRBV19
CASSLGGAAYGYTF TGTGCCAGCAGTTTGGGCGGGGCTGCCTATGGCTACACCTTC . . TRBJ1-2 TRBV28
CASSIVGGANTEAFF TGTGCCAGTAGTATAGTAGGGGGCGCGAACACTGAAGCTTTCTTT once TRBD1 TRBJ1-1 TRBV19